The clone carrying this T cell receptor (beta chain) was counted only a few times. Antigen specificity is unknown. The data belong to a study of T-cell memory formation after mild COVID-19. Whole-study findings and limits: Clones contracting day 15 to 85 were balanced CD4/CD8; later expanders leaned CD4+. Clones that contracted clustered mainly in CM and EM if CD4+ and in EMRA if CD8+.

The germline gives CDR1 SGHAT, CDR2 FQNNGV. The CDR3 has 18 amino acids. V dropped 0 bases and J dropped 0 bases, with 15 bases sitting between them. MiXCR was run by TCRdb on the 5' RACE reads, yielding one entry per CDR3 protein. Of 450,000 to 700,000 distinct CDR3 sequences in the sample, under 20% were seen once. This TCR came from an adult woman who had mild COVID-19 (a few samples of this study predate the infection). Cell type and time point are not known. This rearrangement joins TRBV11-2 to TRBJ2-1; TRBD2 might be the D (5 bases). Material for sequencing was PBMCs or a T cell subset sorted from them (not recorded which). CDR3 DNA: TGTGCCAGCAGCTTAGATCGGGCGGGTTTAAGCTCCTACAATGAGCAGTTCTTC. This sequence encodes CASSLDRAGLSSYNEQFF.